This section outlines one TCR beta chain sequence together with its context. Antigen: not known. The whole isolated RNA underwent reverse transcription, so sequencing captured expressed TCRB transcripts. TCRdb keeps only in-frame clones here, not all; method: immunoSEQ multiplex PCR. The table shows approximately 200,000 clones, with over 9.5% occurring only once. Isolation of CD4+ naive, central memory, regulatory and stem cell-like memory cells was achieved by sorting via CD45RO/CCR7/CD25/CD127/CD95/CD27. These data come from a study of beta chain features in type 1 diabetes. Overall study results and limits: Since sequencing was performed on cDNA, cells with high TCR expression could be over-represented.

The CDR3 covers 16 residues. Trimming left V 5 bases short and J 0 bases short, with 16 bases between. Germline-derived CDR1 and CDR2 are SGHTA and FQGNSA. The sequencing input was naive CD4+ T cells from blood. The sequence was obtained from a woman between 18 and 30 years old in good health. The chain uses TRBV7-2 and TRBJ1-2; tentative D call: TRBD1 (5 bases). The CDR3 DNA follows: TGTGCCAGCAGCCCTAGTTCGGGGGTAGCTAACTATGGCTACACCTTC. Its protein is CASSPSSGVANYGYTF.